This TCR beta chain emerged from a study of human T cells and chemical hapten exposure. The overall study: Slight volume differences across pooled libraries mainly accounted for varying per-sample TCR yields.

Time point here: pre-sensitization, week 0. This sample's treatment: therapeutic diphenylcyclopropenone sensitization with weekly scalp DPC. General study points: TCRs at high frequency, those above 1 in 1000, did not change with DPC sensitization.

Individual cDNA molecules had unique molecular identifiers attached to them by the library. TCRdb passed the RACE reads through MiXCR, listing each CDR3 protein once. The profile shows under 200,000 distinct CDR3 sequences, approximately 29% of them singletons. This CDR3 is 15 amino acids long. Germline-derived CDR1 and CDR2 are LGHDT and YNNKEL (reference sequence). Trimming removed 1 base from V and 9 bases from J; junction bases left unmatched: 8. This clonotype appeared a few times. The target antigen is unknown. The rearrangement uses TRBV3-1 and TRBJ2-1; 8 nucleotides agree with TRBD2. The sample in question was whole blood, obtained in connection with sensitization to the hapten diphenylcyclopropenone (DPC). The sequence came from a woman aged 25 to 45 with alopecia areata. Some clones in this sample may be carry-over from other donors' samples. The CDR3: CASSQVAGTTSEQFF. The CDR3 DNA follows: TGTGCCAGCAGCCAAGTAGCGGGGACTACCAGTGAGCAGTTCTTC.